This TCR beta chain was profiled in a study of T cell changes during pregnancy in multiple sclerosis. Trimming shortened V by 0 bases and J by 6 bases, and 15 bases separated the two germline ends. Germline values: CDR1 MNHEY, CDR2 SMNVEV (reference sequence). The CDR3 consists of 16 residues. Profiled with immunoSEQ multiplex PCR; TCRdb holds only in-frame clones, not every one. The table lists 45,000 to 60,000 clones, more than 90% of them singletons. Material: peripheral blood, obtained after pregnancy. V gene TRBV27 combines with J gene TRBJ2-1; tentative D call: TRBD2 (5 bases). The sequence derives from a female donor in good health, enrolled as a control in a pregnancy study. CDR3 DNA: TGTGCCAGCAGTTTATCCGGACTGAAGTCCGGCAATGAGCAGTTCTTC. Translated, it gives CASSLSGLKSGNEQFF.